The source of this T cell receptor beta chain is a study of T cell responses to AZD1222 COVID-19 vaccine. This table comes from immunoSEQ multiplex PCR, and its TCRdb copy is limited to in-frame clones, with some not included. The sample has fewer than 120,000 clones, around 85% seen once. A word on this clone: Other DNA sequences in the sample encode the same CDR3.

The CDR3 is made up of 14 amino acids. Germline CDR1 reads SGHRS; CDR2 reads YFSETQ. Trimming shortened V by 0 bases and J by 3 bases, and 9 bases separated the two germline ends. This chain links TRBV5-1 with TRBJ1-1; D is possibly TRBD1 (5 bases). The clonotype originates from an adult in good health. The sequenced sample was peripheral blood, obtained on day 0 of AZD1222 vaccination. CDR3 bases: TGCGCCAGCAGCTTGGCTCCGGGGGACACTGAAGCTTTCTTT. It is translated as CASSLAPGDTEAFF. The full variable domain, completed using reference TRBV5-1 and TRBJ1-1, is KAGVTQTPRYLIKTRGQQVTLSCSPISGHRSVSWYQQTPGQGLQFLFEYFSETQRNKGNFPGRFSGRQFSNSRSEMNVSTLELGDSALYLCASSLAPGDTEAFFGQGTRLTVV.